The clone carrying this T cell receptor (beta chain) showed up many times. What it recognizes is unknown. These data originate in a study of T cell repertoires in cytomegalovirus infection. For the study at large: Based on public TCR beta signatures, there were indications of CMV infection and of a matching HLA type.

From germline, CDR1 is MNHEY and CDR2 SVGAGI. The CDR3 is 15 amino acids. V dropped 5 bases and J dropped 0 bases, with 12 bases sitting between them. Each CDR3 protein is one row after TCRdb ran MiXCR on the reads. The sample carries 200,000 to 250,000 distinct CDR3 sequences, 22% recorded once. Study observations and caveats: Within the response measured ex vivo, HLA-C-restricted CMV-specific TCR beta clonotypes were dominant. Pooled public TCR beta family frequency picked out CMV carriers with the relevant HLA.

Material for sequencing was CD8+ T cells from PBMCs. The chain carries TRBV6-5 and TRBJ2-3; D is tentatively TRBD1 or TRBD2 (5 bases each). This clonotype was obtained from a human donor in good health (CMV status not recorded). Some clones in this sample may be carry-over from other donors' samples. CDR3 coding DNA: TGTGCCAGCAGTCCTTGGGACCATAGCACAGATACGCAGTATTTT. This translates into CASSPWDHSTDTQYF.